A single sample is the source of the 11 T cell receptor beta chains below, sequenced in a study of shared clonotypes between healthy human individuals. The method was immunoSEQ multiplex PCR; TCRdb's version includes in-frame clones alone and lacks a portion of them. Among 1,400,000 or so clones listed, approximately 98.5% were seen once. Sample: naive CD4+ T cells sorted from blood. Regarding subset: CD45RA+ positively selected. Source of these receptors: a man between 25 and 39 years old in good health.

The DNA of the CDR3 is TGTGCCAGCAGCTTGGGCAGGGTAGACACCATATATTTT. Translating it yields CASSLGRVDTIYF. This rearrangement joins TRBV7-9 to TRBJ1-3, with D possibly being TRBD1 (5 bases). This CDR3 region has 13 residues. Germline assignment: CDR1 SEHNR and CDR2 FQNEAQ (reference sequence). Between the trimmed V and J ends, which lost 3 bases and 8 bases, there was a span of 11 bases.

CDR3 residues: CASSNLAGVNNEQFF. The DNA of the CDR3 is TGTGCCAGCAGCAACCTAGCGGGAGTAAACAATGAGCAGTTCTTC. The chain combines TRBV7-9 with TRBJ2-1, with TRBD2 matching 10 bases. Germline values: CDR1 SEHNR, CDR2 FQNEAQ (reference sequence). The CDR3 runs to 15 residues. With 5 bases clipped from V and 5 bases from J, the junction kept 6 bases outside the gene matches.

This CDR3 is CATSPDPSSDYGYTF. For the CDR3, the DNA is TGTGCCACCAGCCCCGACCCTAGCAGCGACTATGGCTACACCTTC. V usage is TRBV15 and J usage is TRBJ1-2; D uncertain. This CDR3 contains 15 residues. V lost 5 bases and J 3 bases, leaving 16 bases between the germline ends. Germline CDR1 reads LNHNV; CDR2 reads YYDKDF (reference sequence).

A note on this clone: The sample has other DNA sequences that encode this CDR3 too. The chain combines TRBV2 with TRBJ2-7; no clear D. This CDR3 is built from 12 residues. CDR1 and CDR2 from the germline V gene are SNHLY and FYNNEI. Trimming took 2 bases from V and 2 from J, leaving 4 bases between them. CDR3 region: CASSELTYEQYF. DNA of the CDR3: TGTGCCAGCAGTGAACTTACCTACGAGCAGTACTTC. Combining the CDR3 with reference TRBV2 and TRBJ2-7 gives the whole variable domain EPEVTQTPSHQVTQMGQEVILRCVPISNHLYFYWYRQILGQKVEFLVSFYNNEISEKSEIFDDQFSVERPDGSNFTLKIRSTKLEDSAMYFCASSELTYEQYFGPGTRLTVT.

CDR3 protein: CASSLAGTAHEAFF. The CDR3 DNA reads TGTGCCAGCAGCTTAGCCGGGACGGCACACGAAGCTTTCTTT. The gene calls are TRBV7-2 and TRBJ1-1; a possible D gene is TRBD1 (5 bases). This CDR3 has 14 amino acids. Deletions cut 0 bases from V and 8 bases from J, with 13 bases between. Per the germline V gene, CDR1 is SGHTA and CDR2 is FQGNSA. The variable domain in full, completed from reference TRBV7-2 and TRBJ1-1, reads GAGVSQSPSNKVTEKGKDVELRCDPISGHTALYWYRQSLGQGLEFLIYFQGNSAPDKSGLPSDRFSAERTGGSVSTLTIQRTQQEDSAVYLCASSLAGTAHEAFFGQGTRLTVV.

The J gene is TRBJ1-5, the V gene TRBV4-2; tentative D call: TRBD1 (5 bases). The V end lost 0 bases, the J end lost 3 bases, and 9 bases lay between the germline ends. Germline V gene data show CDR1 as LGHNA and CDR2 as YNFKEQ. This CDR3 comprises 15 residues. CDR3 bases: TGTGCCAGCAGCCAAGATCGGGGCCCCAATCAGCCCCAGCATTTT. It translates to CASSQDRGPNQPQHF.

The J gene is TRBJ1-5, the V gene TRBV27; weak D call: TRBD1 (5 bases). Between the trimmed V and J ends, which lost 3 bases and 8 bases, there was a span of 8 bases. This CDR3 region has 12 residues. Germline loops: CDR1 MNHEY, CDR2 SMNVEV (reference sequence). The CDR3 loop is CASSFSGKPQHF. In nucleotides, the CDR3 is TGTGCCAGCAGTTTCTCAGGGAAGCCCCAGCATTTT.

This CDR3 is CASSPTGTKNIQYF. Written as DNA, the CDR3 is TGCGCCAGCAGTCCAACAGGGACTAAAAACATTCAGTACTTC. This chain connects TRBV5-1 to TRBJ2-4; possibly TRBD1 or TRBD2 for D (6 bases each). Between the trimmed V and J ends, which lost 5 bases and 4 bases, there was a span of 13 bases. Germline loops: CDR1 SGHRS, CDR2 YFSETQ. The CDR3 covers 14 residues.

This chain links TRBV18 with TRBJ2-7; D is uncertain. The V end was cut by 6 bases, the J end by 0 bases, with 18 bases between. Germline CDR1 KGHSH, CDR2 LQKENI. There are 16 residues in the CDR3. The CDR3 DNA sequence: TGTGCCAGCTCGGGTATTTTAGCCTCTAGCTCCTACGAGCAGTACTTC. Protein product: CASSGILASSSYEQYF.

The chain couples TRBV13 to TRBJ2-7, with 8 bases identical to TRBD2. The ends lost 4 bases at V and 4 bases at J; junction bases unmatched: 15. This CDR3 is built from 17 residues. CDR1 and CDR2 from the germline V gene are PRHDT and FYEKMQ (reference sequence). The CDR3 DNA sequence: TGTGCCAGCAGCTCCCAGTACGGGAGGGGGGGCTCATACGAGCAGTACTTC. This sequence encodes CASSSQYGRGGSYEQYF.

A single count supports this clone. The chain couples TRBV10-3 to TRBJ1-4; possible D gene TRBD1, 6 bases. The germline V gene has CDR1 ENHRY and CDR2 SYGVKD. The length of the CDR3 is 15 residues. The germline V and J ends were trimmed by 9 bases and 5 bases, with 19 bases remaining between them. For the CDR3, the DNA is TGTGCCATAGGGACTCCCGAGGGGGGAAATGAAAAACTGTTTTTT. Translating it yields CAIGTPEGGNEKLFF.